This is a list of T cell receptor beta chains from one sample in a study of cytomegalovirus exposure and HLA in healthy donors. Produced via immunoSEQ multiplex PCR; TCRdb's table is partial and in-frame only. The sample has fewer than 200,000 clones, 80% to 90% seen once. Sequencing was carried out using PBMCs. These receptor sequences come from a woman in her late teens or twenties in good health and CMV-seropositive. CDR3s include the opening cysteine and the closing phenylalanine or tryptophan. A D gene is named only where the DNA matches it firmly.

D gene: NA
J gene: TRBJ1-1
V gene: TRBV29-1
CDR3 protein: CSVERGGGTEAFF

D gene: TRBD2
J gene: TRBJ2-3
V gene: TRBV10-3
CDR3 protein: CAISEGLAGPWHTQYF

D gene: TRBD1
J gene: TRBJ1-1
V gene: TRBV5-6
CDR3 protein: CASSPRGLNTEAFF

D gene: TRBD1
J gene: TRBJ2-2
V gene: TRBV7-9
CDR3 protein: CASSSSFRGHDGELFF

D gene: TRBD1
J gene: TRBJ1-6
V gene: TRBV7-9
CDR3 protein: CASSEDRGPGDNSPLHF

D gene: TRBD2
J gene: TRBJ2-5
V gene: TRBV28
CDR3 protein: CASSFGGGAETQYF

D gene: NA
J gene: TRBJ2-1
V gene: TRBV20-1
CDR3 protein: CSLPGFNEQFF

D gene: NA
J gene: TRBJ2-1
V gene: TRBV11-1
CDR3 protein: CASRRVNEQFF

D gene: NA
J gene: TRBJ1-5
V gene: TRBV10-2
CDR3 protein: CASSETGVDQPQHF

D gene: TRBD1
J gene: TRBJ1-2
V gene: TRBV5-1
CDR3 protein: CASSRGQGDGYTF

D gene: TRBD1
J gene: TRBJ2-3
V gene: TRBV13
CDR3 protein: CASSSTGAVDDTQYF

D gene: NA
J gene: TRBJ2-3
V gene: TRBV6-5
CDR3 protein: CASSYSGPDTQYF

D gene: NA
J gene: TRBJ2-5
V gene: TRBV7-7
CDR3 protein: CASSLDRESETQYF

D gene: TRBD2
J gene: TRBJ2-1
V gene: TRBV30
CDR3 protein: CAWSVPGRDYSDEQFF

D gene: NA
J gene: TRBJ2-7
V gene: TRBV29-1
CDR3 protein: CSVPWGQAYEQYF

D gene: NA
J gene: TRBJ1-4
V gene: TRBV5-5
CDR3 protein: CASSPGFATNEKLFF